Described below is a single T cell receptor (beta chain) sequence and its context. Its target is not known. Newly diagnosed patients aged 18 to 65 had hyperthyroidism of under 2 months' duration. Uncontrolled infection, other autoimmune disease, pregnancy or lactation barred patients from enrollment. These data come from a study of T cells in Graves' hyperthyroidism and ophthalmopathy. Overall study results and limits: Most expanded thyroid clonotypes above 0.001 also appeared in blood.

CDR3 length: 13 amino acids. Germline-derived CDR1 and CDR2 are SGHTA and FQGNSA. The V gene end was trimmed by 1 base and the J gene end by 6 bases; junction bases not matched to a gene: 2. Researchers amplified the TCR beta CDR3 regions from RNA transcripts. The primer set for the first-round RT-PCR of the TCR CDR3 was HTBI. Each CDR3 protein is one row after TCRdb ran MiXCR on the multiplex PCR reads. The profile shows approximately 49,000 distinct CDR3 sequences, approximately 53% of them singletons. This TCR derives from a man aged 18 to 35 with Graves' hyperthyroidism. The sequenced sample was peripheral blood or thyroid tissue (not recorded which). The chain employs TRBV7-2 and TRBJ2-7, with 8 nucleotides matching TRBD2. The CDR3 region has the DNA TGTGCCAGCAGCTTAGGCGGGGGGACCGAGCAGTACTTC. The encoded protein is CASSLGGGTEQYF.